One sample yielded the 5 T cell receptor beta chains listed below, sequenced in a study of T cell repertoires in urothelial bladder cancer. Profiling relied on immunoSEQ multiplex PCR, and the TCRdb table lists in-frame clones only, not all of them. The table records 5,000 to 6,500 clones, roughly two thirds of them present only once. Specimen: tumor-infiltrating cells from bladder cancer. All receptors come from a human donor with urothelial carcinoma.

The rearrangement joins TRBV6-6 to TRBJ1-1, with unresolved D. Per germline, CDR1 MNHNY and CDR2 SVGAGI (reference sequence). This CDR3 has 12 amino acids. Deletions cut 5 bases from V and 11 bases from J, with 15 bases between. The CDR3 DNA is TGTGCCAGCAGTGCCGGCGTAGGGAAGGCTTTCTTT. Translated: CASSAGVGKAFF.

This clone came up once. The chain is built from TRBV25-1 and TRBJ2-3; D not certain. Deletions cut 4 bases from V and 7 bases from J, with 6 bases between. The germline V gene encodes CDR1 MGHDK and CDR2 SYGVNS. There are 11 residues in the CDR3. The CDR3 coding sequence is TGTGCCAGCAGTGGCGGATATACGCAGTATTTT. The encoded protein is CASSGGYTQYF.

The chain uses TRBV6-5 and TRBJ1-6, with a possible D match to TRBD1 (6 bases). Germline V CDR1 and CDR2: MNHEY, SVGAGI. This CDR3 has 15 residues. Deletions cut 5 bases from V and 7 bases from J, with 15 bases between. CDR3: CASSAGTSGNSPLHF. CDR3 in DNA: TGTGCCAGCAGTGCCGGGACATCAGGCAATTCACCCCTCCACTTT.

The gene calls are TRBV19 and TRBJ2-6; 9 nucleotides agree with TRBD2. The CDR3 sequence is 17 residues long. From germline, CDR1 is LNHDA and CDR2 SQIVND (reference sequence). Trimming cost V 5 bases and J 3 bases; bases outside gene matches: 8. Here the CDR3 DNA reads TGTGCCAGTAGTTTTCGAGCGGGGGGTGATGGGGCCAACGTCCTGACTTTC. It encodes CASSFRAGGDGANVLTF. Full variable domain (missing parts from reference TRBV19 and TRBJ2-6): DGGITQSPKYLFRKEGQNVTLSCEQNLNHDAMYWYRQDPGQGLRLIYYSQIVNDFQKGDIAEGYSVSREKKESFPLTVTSAQKNPTAFYLCASSFRAGGDGANVLTFGAGSRLTVL.

Sample share makes this clone medium-sized. This sequence joins TRBV25-1 and TRBJ2-5, with D uncertain. The V and J ends lost 3 bases and 7 bases respectively, with 3 bases between them. Germline CDR1 and CDR2: MGHDK and SYGVNS. The CDR3 is 10 residues long. In nucleotides, the CDR3 is TGTGCCAGCAGTGACGGGACCCAGTACTTC. Its protein is CASSDGTQYF.